The rows below give T cell receptor beta chains drawn from one sample of a study of blood T cells in healthy people across ages. MiXCR, applied by TCRdb to the 5' RACE reads, yields one record per CDR3 protein. The table shows 1.5 million to 2 million distinct CDR3 sequences, with roughly 50% occurring only once. The sequencing sample was made of blood. These TCRs come from a woman between 40 and 50 years old in good health. CDR3s leave out the opening cysteine and the closing phenylalanine or tryptophan. D genes are given only for firm matches.

CDR3	D	V	J
SAPIAGTASWETQY	TRBD1	TRBV20-1	TRBJ2-5
ASSRTSGDPEQETQY	TRBD2	TRBV12-3/TRBV12-4	TRBJ2-5
ASSQVGGSPPYGYT	NA	TRBV4-2	TRBJ1-2
ASSPFVDGGLTDTQY	NA	TRBV12-3/TRBV12-4	TRBJ2-3
ATSRDRRSWGLAGNEQF	TRBD2	TRBV15	TRBJ2-1
ASSSPVGRGHRTQY	TRBD2	TRBV27	TRBJ2-5
ASSPRTSGEGDTQY	TRBD2	TRBV4-2	TRBJ2-3
ASSQGVLYEETQY	NA	TRBV3-1	NA
ASSNRGHNNEQF	TRBD1	TRBV27	TRBJ2-1
ASSRAGSPDTQY	NA	TRBV27	TRBJ2-3
ASSYSQGAPLH	TRBD1	TRBV6-6	TRBJ1-6
ATSHQTGTAITVDTQY	TRBD1	TRBV24-1	TRBJ2-3
ASHPTGTTIQY	TRBD1	TRBV6-2/TRBV6-3	TRBJ2-4
ASSQFDGSGETQY	NA	TRBV4-3	TRBJ2-5
ASSLASGSSEAF	NA	TRBV7-6	TRBJ1-1
ASSLTVDHGYT	NA	TRBV5-1	TRBJ1-2
ASSEIGGWREAF	NA	TRBV6-1	TRBJ1-1
SGRRLAEDTQY	NA	TRBV29-1	TRBJ2-3
ASSLFGEQETQY	NA	TRBV7-2	TRBJ2-5
ASSPNRVWGTEAF	NA	TRBV7-2	TRBJ1-1
ASSYSSSNQETQY	NA	TRBV6-5	TRBJ2-5
ASSIRDDNEQY	NA	TRBV7-9	TRBJ2-5
ASSPTSGGLSEQF	TRBD2	TRBV7-2	TRBJ2-1
ASSVEDYEETQY	NA	TRBV9	TRBJ2-5
SAGGAGAANYGYT	NA	TRBV29-1	TRBJ1-2
ASRRLGGDTQY	NA	TRBV12-3/TRBV12-4	TRBJ2-3
ASGISRPKDTQY	NA	TRBV6-5	TRBJ2-3
ASSLTEPYTSYGYT	NA	TRBV4-1	TRBJ1-2
SSRKGNTEAF	NA	TRBV29-1	TRBJ1-1
SASPNSYEQY	NA	TRBV20-1	TRBJ2-7
ASSRYNRLGSTDTQY	NA	TRBV11-1	TRBJ2-3
ASSPWTGTRTGELF	TRBD1	TRBV27	TRBJ2-2
ASSSRSGGAGNEQF	TRBD2	TRBV11-2	TRBJ2-1
SARGGAAQETQY	NA	TRBV20-1	TRBJ2-5
ASSPRYGRDNEQF	NA	TRBV4-2	TRBJ2-1
ASSSGTGSSGANVLT	NA	TRBV12-3/TRBV12-4	TRBJ2-6
ASSTDRGFYGYT	TRBD1	TRBV5-1	TRBJ1-2
ASSGEGYTGELF	NA	TRBV6-6	TRBJ2-2
ASSQEWEAPTNEKLF	NA	TRBV4-1	TRBJ1-4
ASSPGTSNGAATNEKLF	NA	TRBV28	TRBJ1-4
ASSLEAVNGYT	NA	TRBV5-1	TRBJ1-2
ASSVDGRAGTDTQY	TRBD2	TRBV9	TRBJ2-3
ASRLDAVVTDTQY	NA	TRBV6-5	TRBJ2-3
ASSFERLKPEAF	NA	TRBV7-2	TRBJ1-1
ATSDWQGAHNEQF	TRBD1	TRBV24-1	TRBJ2-1
ASSGGSLPTSYNEQF	NA	TRBV9	TRBJ2-1
ASSSGQTFFSGANVLT	NA	TRBV2	TRBJ2-6
ASSPQVGNNQPQH	NA	TRBV5-1	TRBJ1-5
ASSPKGRDRVLT	TRBD1	TRBV7-9	TRBJ1-2
ASSFVIPNSPLH	NA	TRBV27	TRBJ1-6
VGGLAGGNEQY	TRBD2	TRBV2	TRBJ2-7
ASSSDGGIGGYT	NA	TRBV5-1	TRBJ1-2
ASSVQGADSPLH	TRBD1	TRBV9	TRBJ1-6
SASGQHYEQY	NA	TRBV20-1	TRBJ2-7
ASSVDKEKLF	NA	TRBV7-9	TRBJ1-4
ASSAPSGGLQETQY	TRBD2	TRBV9	NA
ASSSLSLTNEKPF	NA	TRBV7-2	TRBJ1-4